The present entry profiles one TCR beta chain with its context. The data stem from a study of blood T cell repertoires in COVID-19. The germline gives CDR1 SGHTA, CDR2 FQGNSA. This CDR3 has 14 residues. V shed 6 bases and J shed 0 bases, with 12 bases lying between them. Clones were sequenced by immunoSEQ multiplex PCR, and TCRdb holds only the in-frame ones, with some missing. The data contain 310,000 or so clones, roughly 90% of them singletons. The sequence came from a woman aged 18-29 years who had recovered from COVID-19. The V call is TRBV7-2, the J call TRBJ2-7; perhaps TRBD1 as D (5 bases). Sample: PBMCs or T cells enriched from blood (not recorded which). Here the CDR3 reads CASRNTDTSYEQYF. Here the CDR3 DNA reads TGTGCCAGCAGAAATACGGACACCTCCTACGAGCAGTACTTC.